This entry lists 8 T cell receptor beta chains sequenced from one sample in a study of CD8+ T cells in alopecia areata. After isolation, RNA underwent reverse transcription to generate cDNA as the sequencing template. Libraries were prepared by immunoSEQ multiplex PCR; TCRdb keeps only in-frame clonotypes and omits some of them. In the table there are about 190,000 clones, more than 55% of which are singletons. The treatment is: oral pan-JAK inhibitor, 5-10 mg twice daily. The sequenced sample was CD4+ T cells sorted from blood, obtained at week 4, from a patient treated with tofacitinib. The receptor set was obtained from a human donor with alopecia areata.

J is TRBJ2-5 and V is TRBV5-1, with 11 nucleotides matching TRBD2. Trimming took 6 bases from V and 4 from J; bases not matched to a gene: 5. Germline CDR1 SGHRS, CDR2 YFSETQ. This CDR3 is built from 14 residues. CDR3: CASNSGRAGETQYF. The CDR3 nucleotides are TGCGCCAGCAATAGCGGGAGGGCCGGAGAGACCCAGTACTTC.

The genes are TRBV5-1 and TRBJ2-3, with TRBD2 matching over 9 bases. The CDR3 consists of 19 residues. With V trimmed by 2 bases and J by 3 bases, 16 bases remained unmatched. The germline CDR1 and CDR2 sequences are SGHRS and YFSETQ. The CDR3 bases are TGCGCCAGCAGCTTCCCCTCGGGAGCCGAAGCGGGAGGTACAGATACGCAGTATTTT. The encoded protein is CASSFPSGAEAGGTDTQYF.

V usage is TRBV29-1 and J usage is TRBJ2-5, with D hard to call. The ends were cut back, 6 bases at V and 4 bases at J, with 12 bases in the middle. Germline V CDR1 and CDR2: SQVTM, ANQGSEA. This CDR3 is built from 12 residues. In DNA, the CDR3 is TGCAGCGTCGGCCAAAAGCGAGAGACCCAGTACTTC. Translated, it gives CSVGQKRETQYF.

The CDR3 DNA reads TGTGCCAGCAGCCAAGGGGGCTCTGGGGCCAACGTCCTGACTTTC. This gives the protein CASSQGGSGANVLTF. This sequence joins TRBV25-1 and TRBJ2-6; D may be TRBD1 (6 bases). In germline, CDR1 is MGHDK, CDR2 SYGVNS. V shed 6 bases and J shed 0 bases, with 9 bases lying between them. This CDR3 is built from 15 residues.

This sequence joins TRBV27 and TRBJ2-5, with TRBD2 matching 9 bases. J gave up 3 bases and V 6 bases, and 8 bases lay outside the gene matches. The CDR3 extends over 15 amino acids. CDR1 is MNHEY, CDR2 SMNVEV, per germline (reference sequence). The CDR3 region has the DNA TGTGCCAGCAGCCGACCCGGACTAGCGAAAGAGACCCAGTACTTC. It yields the protein CASSRPGLAKETQYF.

The genes are TRBV11-2 and TRBJ2-4, with TRBD2 identical over 7 bases. Germline V lookup: CDR1 SGHAT, CDR2 FQNNGV. V trimming: 3 bases; J trimming: 1 base; junction bases outside the gene matches: 6. The CDR3 runs 16 residues. The CDR3 sequence: CASSFVGGTAKNIQYF. CDR3 DNA: TGTGCCAGCAGCTTCGTGGGAGGGACCGCCAAAAACATTCAGTACTTC.

The chain couples TRBV30 to TRBJ1-2, with D maybe TRBD1 (5 bases). There are 14 residues in the CDR3. Germline assignment: CDR1 GTSNPN and CDR2 SVGIG (reference sequence). V lost 1 base to trimming and J lost 6 bases, with 15 bases between them. The CDR3 DNA is TGTGCCTGGAGTGGTTGGCGGGGGAAGGATGGCTACACCTTC. Encoded protein: CAWSGWRGKDGYTF.

The J gene is TRBJ2-5, the V gene TRBV27; tentatively, D is TRBD1 or TRBD2 (6 bases each). The CDR3 is made up of 14 amino acids. V shed 5 bases and J shed 4 bases, with 14 bases lying between them. CDR1 is MNHEY, CDR2 SMNVEV, per germline (reference sequence). CDR3 coding DNA: TGTGCCAGCAGTCAAGAGGGGGGTGGAGAGACCCAGTACTTC. Translating gives CASSQEGGGETQYF.